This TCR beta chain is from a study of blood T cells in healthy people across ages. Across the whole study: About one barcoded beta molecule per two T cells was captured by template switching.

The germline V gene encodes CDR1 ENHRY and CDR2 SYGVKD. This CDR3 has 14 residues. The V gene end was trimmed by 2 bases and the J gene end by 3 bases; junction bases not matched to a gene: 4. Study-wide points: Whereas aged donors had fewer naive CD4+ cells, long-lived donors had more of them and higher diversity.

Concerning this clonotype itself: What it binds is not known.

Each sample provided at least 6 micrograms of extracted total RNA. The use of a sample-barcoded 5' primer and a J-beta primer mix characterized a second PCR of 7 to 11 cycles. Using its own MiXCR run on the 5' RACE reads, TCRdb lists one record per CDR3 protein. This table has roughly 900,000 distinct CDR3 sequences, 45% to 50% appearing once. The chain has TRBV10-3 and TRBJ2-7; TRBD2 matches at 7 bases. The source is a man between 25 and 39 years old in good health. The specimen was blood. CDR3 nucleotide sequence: TGTGCCATCAGTGAGGGCGGGGGAGACTACGAGCAGTACTTC. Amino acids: CAISEGGGDYEQYF.